This is a list of T cell receptor beta chains from one sample in a study of shared clonotypes between healthy human individuals. Some clones are missing from TCRdb's copy, which holds only in-frame ones; the method was immunoSEQ multiplex PCR. This sample has fewer than 600,000 clones; roughly 77% occur once, and the top ten carry over 10%. The sample taken for sequencing was PBMCs. These receptors were taken from a woman aged 40-49 years in good health. Some clones in this sample may be carry-over from other donors' samples. Both conserved end residues are part of each CDR3. D genes are given only for firm matches. Expanded clones are given a class, and other clones once, few, many or no size at all.

v_gene,len,d_gene,j_gene,abundance,CDR3aa,CDR3nt
TRBV7-9,14,.,TRBJ2-3,few,CASSLNSFTDTQYF,TGTGCCAGCAGCTTAAACTCGTTCACAGATACGCAGTATTTT
TRBV28,15,TRBD2,TRBJ2-7,.,CASSINGRAANEQYF,TGTGCCAGCAGCATAAACGGGAGGGCCGCTAACGAGCAGTACTTC
TRBV18,16,.,TRBJ1-4,.,CASSPPVGPANEKLFF,TGTGCCAGCTCACCGCCGGTGGGGCCTGCTAATGAAAAACTGTTTTTT
TRBV6-1,15,.,TRBJ2-3,few,CASSEGTGVTDTQYF,TGTGCCAGCAGTGAAGGGACGGGAGTAACAGATACGCAGTATTTT
TRBV7-2,14,.,TRBJ1-1,.,CASSPRPGGTEAFF,TGTGCCAGCAGTCCTCGACCCGGAGGAACTGAAGCTTTCTTT
TRBV5-8,13,TRBD1,TRBJ2-5,few,CASLNRGRQTQYF,TGTGCCAGCCTTAACAGGGGGAGACAGACCCAGTACTTC
TRBV30,14,TRBD1,TRBJ1-6,.,CAWNTQGVGSPLHF,TGTGCCTGGAACACTCAGGGGGTCGGTTCACCCCTCCACTTT
TRBV4-2,13,.,TRBJ1-4,.,CASSQHGGEELFF,TGTGCCAGCAGCCAACATGGAGGGGAGGAACTGTTTTTT
TRBV11-2,14,TRBD2,TRBJ2-1,.,CASRPGLAGDEQFF,TGTGCCAGCAGACCGGGACTAGCGGGCGATGAGCAGTTCTTC
TRBV5-1,13,.,TRBJ2-5,.,CASSLEGQETQYF,TGCGCCAGCAGCTTGGAGGGACAAGAGACCCAGTACTTC
TRBV5-4,15,TRBD1,TRBJ1-1,few,CASSFRQGAKSEAFF,TGTGCCAGCAGCTTCCGACAGGGGGCGAAGTCTGAAGCTTTCTTT
TRBV28,16,.,TRBJ2-4,.,CASSGGLPLAKNIQYF,TGTGCCAGCTCTGGGGGCCTGCCCCTAGCCAAAAACATTCAGTACTTC
TRBV11-3,12,.,TRBJ2-3,.,CASSLDRRTQYF,TGTGCCAGCAGCTTAGACCGGAGGACGCAGTATTTT
TRBV6-5,14,TRBD1,TRBJ1-3,once,CASRAGGSGNTIYF,TGTGCCAGCAGGGCAGGGGGATCTGGAAACACCATATATTTT
TRBV7-2,16,TRBD2,TRBJ2-1,once,CASSLAPAGGHNEQFF,TGTGCCAGCAGCTTAGCGCCAGCGGGAGGCCACAATGAGCAGTTCTTC
TRBV5-6,11,.,TRBJ1-1,.,CASSLGTEAFF,TGTGCCAGCAGCTTGGGCACTGAAGCTTTCTTT
TRBV5-1,14,.,TRBJ1-1,.,CASSLRGVNTEAFF,TGCGCCAGCAGCTTGAGGGGGGTGAACACTGAAGCTTTCTTT
TRBV5-5,14,.,TRBJ2-7,.,CASSLGSGPYEQYF,TGTGCCAGCAGCTTGGGTTCAGGGCCGTACGAGCAGTACTTC
TRBV4-3,13,.,TRBJ2-5,once,CASSRDHQETQYF,TGCGCCAGCAGCCGGGACCACCAAGAGACCCAGTACTTC
TRBV19,14,.,TRBJ2-7,.,CATGGGSWPYEQYF,TGTGCCACCGGAGGAGGGAGTTGGCCCTACGAGCAGTACTTC
TRBV9,14,TRBD1,TRBJ2-1,.,CASSGGGSNNEQFF,TGTGCCAGCAGCGGAGGGGGCTCCAACAATGAGCAGTTCTTC
TRBV7-9,17,TRBD1,TRBJ2-7,many,CASSPGPGTGGTYEQYF,TGTGCCAGCAGCCCCGGCCCCGGGACAGGGGGGACGTACGAGCAGTACTTC
TRBV4-2,14,.,TRBJ1-1,many,CASSNGQMNTEAFF,TGTGCCAGCAGTAATGGACAGATGAACACTGAAGCTTTCTTT
TRBV5-1,15,.,TRBJ2-3,.,CASSQAPTAPDTQYF,TGCGCCAGCAGCCAGGCACCTACTGCCCCCGATACGCAGTATTTT
TRBV11-2,14,.,TRBJ2-1,few,CASSLFAEHNEQFF,TGTGCCAGCAGCTTGTTTGCGGAGCACAATGAGCAGTTCTTC
TRBV6-6,16,.,TRBJ1-5,.,CASRNSDFLRHQPQHF,TGTGCTAGCAGAAACTCAGATTTCTTACGACATCAGCCCCAGCATTTT
TRBV6-1,14,.,TRBJ1-1,.,CASSRGAVDTEAFF,TGTGCCAGCAGTCGAGGGGCCGTGGACACTGAAGCTTTCTTT
TRBV30,18,TRBD2,TRBJ2-5,.,CAWRGTLPAGGPLETQYF,TGTGCCTGGAGGGGGACCCTTCCAGCGGGAGGGCCCTTAGAGACCCAGTACTTC
TRBV4-3,14,TRBD1,TRBJ1-2,many,CASSPGQGDYGYTF,TGCGCCAGCAGCCCGGGACAGGGTGACTATGGCTACACCTTC
TRBV29-1,12,.,TRBJ2-3,.,CSVDPWGGTQYF,TGCAGCGTTGACCCCTGGGGGGGCACGCAGTATTTT
TRBV19,14,.,TRBJ1-5,.,CANSLRGAEITQHF,TGTGCCAATAGCCTTCGGGGGGCCGAGATTACCCAGCATTTT
TRBV5-6,17,TRBD2,TRBJ2-3,.,CASSEIGTSGNTDTQYF,TGTGCCAGCAGCGAAATCGGGACTAGCGGGAACACAGATACGCAGTATTTT
TRBV6-6,14,TRBD2,TRBJ2-7,.,CASRDSGSSYEQYF,TGTGCCAGCAGGGATAGCGGGAGCTCCTACGAGCAGTACTTC
TRBV27,15,TRBD1,TRBJ2-7,.,CASSYRTGSSYEQYF,TGTGCCAGCAGTTACCGGACAGGAAGCTCCTACGAGCAGTACTTC
TRBV5-1,18,TRBD2,TRBJ2-3,.,CASSWGTSGPRGADTQYF,TGCGCCAGCAGCTGGGGGACTAGCGGTCCCAGGGGCGCAGATACGCAGTATTTT
TRBV19,12,.,TRBJ1-1,.,CASSFPGTEAFF,TGTGCCAGTAGTTTTCCAGGGACTGAAGCTTTCTTT
TRBV4-2,15,TRBD2,TRBJ2-5,.,CASSQATGLEETQYF,TGTGCCAGCAGCCAAGCGACGGGACTAGAAGAGACCCAGTACTTC
TRBV7-2,17,TRBD2,TRBJ2-2,.,CASSPPTSGPLTGELFF,TGTGCCAGCAGTCCTCCTACTAGCGGGCCCCTCACCGGGGAGCTGTTTTTT
TRBV7-3,14,TRBD2,TRBJ2-3,few,CASSAGLAADTQYF,TGTGCCAGCAGCGCAGGACTAGCGGCAGATACGCAGTATTTT
TRBV10-3,14,.,TRBJ2-6,few,CAITGNSGANVLTF,TGTGCCATCACCGGCAACTCTGGGGCCAACGTCCTGACTTTC
TRBV7-7,15,.,TRBJ2-1,.,CASSSGSGAGDEQFF,TGTGCCAGCAGCTCAGGTTCAGGGGCGGGCGATGAGCAGTTCTTC
TRBV10-3,14,TRBD2,TRBJ2-1,.,CAITTSGTYNEQFF,TGTGCCATTACGACTAGCGGGACCTACAATGAGCAGTTCTTC
TRBV18,13,.,TRBJ2-1,.,CASSPKGRGEQFF,TGTGCCAGCTCACCTAAGGGTAGGGGTGAGCAGTTCTTC